One and the same sample provided the 23 T cell receptor beta chains below, sequenced in a study of T-cell reconstitution after alpha-beta-depleted transplantation in children. A TCRbeta library incorporating unique molecular identifiers was prepared. From the PCR reads, TCRdb called clonotypes with MiXCR, one entry per CDR3 protein. There are roughly 350,000 distinct CDR3 sequences in the sample; over 9% occur only once, and more than 2% lies in the top ten. The sample consisted of PBMCs from the stem cell graft donor, taken from the stem cell graft. Receptors were obtained from a human donor who donated a stem cell graft to a child with acute lymphoblastic leukemia.

This clonotype appeared a few times. The chain recombines TRBV5-1 with TRBJ2-1; TRBD2 might be the D (6 bases). Germline CDR1 SGHRS, CDR2 YFSETQ. The CDR3 has 14 residues. Trimming shortened V by 6 bases and J by 1 base, and 11 bases separated the two germline ends. The CDR3 protein is CASMLAPSYNEQFF. The CDR3 DNA follows: TGCGCCAGCATGCTAGCGCCTTCCTACAATGAGCAGTTCTTC.

This chain connects TRBV5-1 to TRBJ2-3; 9 nucleotides line up with TRBD1. Germline CDR1 and CDR2: SGHRS and YFSETQ. The CDR3 loop spans 14 amino acids. J gave up 7 bases and V 4 bases, and 7 bases lay outside the gene matches. The CDR3 nucleotides are TGCGCCAGCAGCCCGGGACAGGGAGGGCATACGCAGTATTTT. Translating gives CASSPGQGGHTQYF. Full variable domain (missing parts from reference TRBV5-1 and TRBJ2-3): KAGVTQTPRYLIKTRGQQVTLSCSPISGHRSVSWYQQTPGQGLQFLFEYFSETQRNKGNFPGRFSGRQFSNSRSEMNVSTLELGDSALYLCASSPGQGGHTQYFGPGTRLTVL.

This clonotype appeared many times. The gene calls are TRBV10-3 and TRBJ2-7; the match to TRBD2 covers 7 bases. Germline V lookup: CDR1 ENHRY, CDR2 SYGVKD. This CDR3 contains 13 residues. Unmatched junction bases numbered 4, after V lost 6 bases and J lost 2 bases. Written as DNA, the CDR3 is TGTGCCATCAGAGCTAGCGGTGCCTACGAGCAGTACTTC. Translated: CAIRASGAYEQYF.

The V gene is TRBV20-1, the J gene TRBJ2-5; 15 bases align to TRBD2. The CDR3 is made up of 19 amino acids. The ends lost 3 bases at V and 5 bases at J; junction bases unmatched: 16. Germline-derived CDR1 and CDR2 are DFQATT and SNEGSKA (reference sequence). CDR3 sequence (DNA): TGCAGTGCTAGCACCCCAGGCGGGACTAGCGGGAGGAAAGGGGAGACCCAGTACTTC. Encoded protein: CSASTPGGTSGRKGETQYF.

The chain links TRBV3-1 to TRBJ1-1, with D uncertain. V was trimmed by 4 bases and J by 0 bases, leaving 12 bases between them. CDR1 LGHDT and CDR2 YNNKEL come from the germline V gene (reference sequence). The CDR3 has 15 amino acids. The CDR3 is CASSPSTTMNTEAFF. CDR3 in DNA: TGTGCCAGCAGCCCATCGACAACTATGAACACTGAAGCTTTCTTT.

This chain uses TRBV11-2 with TRBJ2-1; no definite D call. The CDR3 consists of 13 residues. V was trimmed by 3 bases and J by 9 bases, leaving 12 bases between them. Germline values: CDR1 SGHAT, CDR2 FQNNGV. CDR3: CASSFLLLSEQFF. The CDR3 DNA is TGTGCCAGCAGCTTTCTCTTGCTGAGTGAGCAGTTCTTC. The variable domain in full, with the rest retrieved from reference TRBV11-2 and TRBJ2-1, is EAGVAQSPRYKIIEKRQSVAFWCNPISGHATLYWYQQILGQGPKLLIQFQNNGVVDDSQLPKDRFSAERLKGVDSTLKIQPAKLEDSAVYLCASSFLLLSEQFFGPGTRLTVL.

This clonotype was counted between two and nine times. The gene calls are TRBV4-1 and TRBJ2-1; no reliable D call. The CDR3 is 16 amino acids. The V end lost 1 base, the J end lost 0 bases, and 10 bases lay between the germline ends. CDR1 is MGHRA, CDR2 YSYEKL, per germline. CDR3 sequence (DNA): TGCGCCAGCAGCCAAGTCGCGCGGAGCTCCTACAATGAGCAGTTCTTC. Translation gives CASSQVARSSYNEQFF.

The chain's CDR3 is CASSQARPGLAGVSYEQFF. CDR3 nucleotides: TGCGCCAGCAGCCAGGCCCGCCCGGGACTAGCGGGAGTTAGCTATGAGCAGTTCTTC. The V gene is TRBV4-3, the J gene TRBJ2-1; the match to TRBD2 covers 14 bases. Per germline, CDR1 LGHNA and CDR2 YSLEER. There are 19 residues in the CDR3. V lost 3 bases, J lost 8 bases, and 15 bases stayed unmatched.

The chain is built from TRBV3-1 and TRBJ1-5; 9 bases match TRBD1. Trimming at V came to 6 bases and at J to 4 bases, leaving 19 bases not matched to a gene. Germline values: CDR1 LGHDT, CDR2 YNNKEL (reference sequence). The CDR3 has 19 amino acids. DNA of the CDR3: TGTGCCAGCAGTTTTTTACTAGCTTCGGGACAGGGAGCAAATCAGCCCCAGCATTTT. Residues: CASSFLLASGQGANQPQHF.

This clonotype showed up many times. The chain joins TRBV2 to TRBJ2-7, with 11 bases that match TRBD2. CDR1 SNHLY and CDR2 FYNNEI come from the germline V gene. The ends lost 3 bases at V and 4 bases at J; junction bases unmatched: 5. CDR3 size: 15 residues. CDR3 residues: CASSEGGTSGYEQYF. The CDR3 DNA is TGTGCCAGCAGTGAGGGGGGGACTAGCGGTTACGAGCAGTACTTC. The whole variable domain, remainder taken from reference TRBV2 and TRBJ2-7, is EPEVTQTPSHQVTQMGQEVILRCVPISNHLYFYWYRQILGQKVEFLVSFYNNEISEKSEIFDDQFSVERPDGSNFTLKIRSTKLEDSAMYFCASSEGGTSGYEQYFGPGTRLTVT.

CDR3 sequence reads: CASSENPGSSTGANVLTF. As DNA, the CDR3 is TGTGCCAGCAGTGAAAACCCGGGTTCCAGCACTGGGGCCAACGTCCTGACTTTC. This sequence joins TRBV6-1 and TRBJ2-6; D call uncertain. The ends were cut back, 2 bases at V and 2 bases at J, with 16 bases in the middle. This CDR3 contains 18 residues. CDR1 MNHNS and CDR2 SASEGT come from the germline V gene.

This clonotype has just a few counts. The chain recombines TRBV4-3 with TRBJ2-7; no clear D. The V end lost 0 bases, the J end lost 4 bases, and 10 bases lay between the germline ends. This CDR3 region has 14 residues. Germline values: CDR1 LGHNA, CDR2 YSLEER. CDR3 DNA sequence: TGCGCCAGCAGCCAAGAAAGTGTCTCTTACGAGCAGTACTTC. This sequence encodes CASSQESVSYEQYF.

In its sample, this clonotype was seen many times. The CDR3 bases are TGCGCCAGCAGCCCCCTCCAGCGGGTGACAGCTGGTACCGGGGAGCTGTTTTTT. It encodes CASSPLQRVTAGTGELFF. The rearrangement links TRBV5-1 to TRBJ2-2; tentative D call: TRBD2 (6 bases). Germline CDR1 and CDR2: SGHRS and YFSETQ. This CDR3 comprises 18 residues. The ends were cut back, 4 bases at V and 5 bases at J, with 24 bases in the middle.

The chain uses TRBV7-2 and TRBJ1-2; 11 bases map to TRBD1. This CDR3 is 15 amino acids long. The germline V gene encodes CDR1 SGHTA and CDR2 FQGNSA. The V and J ends lost 5 bases and 8 bases, in that order; junction bases with no gene match: 10. This CDR3 reads CASSVLGQGDLGYTF. The CDR3 bases are TGTGCCAGCAGCGTTTTGGGACAGGGGGATTTGGGCTACACCTTC.

This clonotype was recorded many times. The rearrangement uses TRBV4-3 and TRBJ2-7; weak D call: TRBD1 (6 bases). There are 14 residues in the CDR3. CDR1 and CDR2 (germline): LGHNA, YSLEER. Deletions cut 2 bases from V and 2 bases from J, with 10 bases between. CDR3 bases: TGCGCCAGCAGCCAATCTACAGGGCCCTACGAGCAGTACTTC. Amino acid sequence: CASSQSTGPYEQYF.

Worth noting for this clonotype: One junction end does not reproduce the germline sequence, and a read error may be involved. V and J are TRBV7-7 and TRBJ2-7; D is uncertain. This CDR3 has 15 residues. Germline lookup yields CDR1 SSHAT and CDR2 FNYEAQ (reference sequence). The CDR3 DNA sequence: TGTGCTAGCAGCTTAGACACCGGGTCCTTGCACGAGCAGTACTTC. It yields the protein CASSLDTGSLHEQYF. Variable domain in full (rest from reference TRBV7-7 and TRBJ2-7): GAGVSQSPRYKVTKRGQDVTLRCDPISSHATLYWYQQALGQGPEFLTYFNYEAQPDKSGLPSDRFSAERPEGSISTLTIQRTEQRDSAMYRCASSLDTGSLHEQYFGPGTRLTVT.

This clonotype turned up a few times. Written as DNA, the CDR3 is TGTGCCAGCGCCACCGGGACAGGGTCCTACGAGCAGTACTTC. Its protein is CASATGTGSYEQYF. This chain joins TRBV6-2 or TRBV6-3 and TRBJ2-7; 9 nucleotides match TRBD1. V lost 8 bases to trimming and J lost 1 base; unmatched junction nucleotides: 6. The CDR3 spans 14 residues. The germline gives CDR1 MNHEY, CDR2 SVGEGT.

V and J are TRBV10-3 and TRBJ2-7; D is ambiguous. Germline V gives CDR1 ENHRY, CDR2 SYGVKD. The CDR3 spans 11 residues. Trimming took off 5 bases at V and 2 bases at J, with 4 bases between the two ends. CDR3 in DNA: TGTGCCATCAGTAGGACCTACGAGCAGTACTTC. This translates into CAISRTYEQYF.

This clonotype was picked up a small number of times. The rearrangement links TRBV4-2 to TRBJ2-4; D unclear. Trimming removed 0 bases at V and 2 bases at J, with 8 bases between. This CDR3 is 15 amino acids long. Germline CDR1 is LGHNA and CDR2 is YNFKEQ. In DNA, the CDR3 is TGTGCCAGCAGCCAAGATAGGTCGACCAAAAACATTCAGTACTTC. Its translation: CASSQDRSTKNIQYF.

A few counts support this clonotype. For the CDR3, the DNA is TGCAGTGCTGGGGGAGACACCGGGGAGCTGTTTTTT. Its translation: CSAGGDTGELFF. The chain carries TRBV20-1 and TRBJ2-2, with D tentatively TRBD1 or TRBD2 (5 bases each). With 5 bases removed from V and 3 bases from J, the gap between germline ends came to 7 bases. The CDR3 loop spans 12 amino acids. Germline V CDR1 and CDR2: DFQATT, SNEGSKA (reference sequence).

The chain is built from TRBV4-1 and TRBJ2-1; TRBD2 might be the D (6 bases). Germline V CDR1 and CDR2: MGHRA, YSYEKL. The CDR3 sequence is 15 residues long. Trimming removed 4 bases at V and 8 bases at J, with 18 bases between. CDR3 coding DNA: TGCGCCAGCAGCCCCCATTCGGCGGGAATGGATGAGCAGTTCTTC. The encoded protein is CASSPHSAGMDEQFF.

This clonotype has a handful of counts. V is TRBV5-6 and J is TRBJ2-2; D gene unclear. The CDR3 extends over 13 amino acids. Germline CDR1 reads SGHDT; CDR2 reads YYEEEE. With 4 bases removed from V and 5 bases from J, the gap between germline ends came to 9 bases. CDR3 DNA: TGTGCCAGCAGCCCGTGGTGGACCGGGGAGCTGTTTTTT. This gives the protein CASSPWWTGELFF.

Of note for this clonotype: An end of the junction differs from the germline gene, which may be a read error. In nucleotides, the CDR3 is TGCAGTGCTAGGGGGGGGACAGCGCTGAGCTCCTGCAATGAGCAGTTCTTC. Residues: CSARGGTALSSCNEQFF. This chain links TRBV20-1 with TRBJ2-1; the D call may be TRBD1 or TRBD2 (7 bases each). CDR3 length: 17 residues. CDR1 is DFQATT and CDR2 is SNEGSKA in the germline V gene (reference sequence).